These 25 T cell receptor beta chains share one sample of origin, sequenced in a study of post-analysis software for immune sequencing data. Findings and limits, study-wide: Patients had higher frequencies than controls of a few TRBV segments, including TRBV5-6, TRBV5-1 and TRBV20-1.

These receptors have no identified antigens. Tagging with unique molecular identifiers was a feature of the TCR beta cDNA libraries. TCRdb re-called the PCR reads through MiXCR, storing one row per CDR3 protein. Of hundreds of thousands of distinct CDR3 sequences listed, 25% to 30% are singletons. Sequencing was done on a sample of blood. All receptors come from a girl under 18 with multiple sclerosis.

The V call is TRBV5-6, the J call TRBJ1-2; D not certain. This CDR3 is built from 14 residues. The V and J ends lost 0 bases and 7 bases respectively, with 13 bases between them. Germline V gene sequence: CDR1 SGHDT, CDR2 YYEEEE. For the CDR3, the DNA is TGTGCCAGCAGCTTGGGAAACCCCCGCGCTGGCTACACCTTC. It yields the protein CASSLGNPRAGYTF.

The rearrangement joins TRBV5-4 to TRBJ1-1, with D possibly matching TRBD1 (5 bases). The CDR3 length is 15 residues. CDR1 is SGHNT, CDR2 YYREEE, per germline (reference sequence). Trimming took 4 bases from V and 0 from J, leaving 13 bases between them. CDR3 coding DNA: TGTGCCAGCAGCGAAAGACAGATTATGAACACTGAAGCTTTCTTT. This sequence encodes CASSERQIMNTEAFF.

V gene TRBV11-3 combines with J gene TRBJ2-2; D gene unclear. Deletions cut 4 bases from V and 5 bases from J, with 11 bases between. Germline values: CDR1 SGHNT, CDR2 YENEEA. The CDR3 length is 14 residues. The CDR3 spells CASSSFPLTGELFF. CDR3 bases: TGTGCCAGCAGCTCCTTCCCTTTGACCGGGGAGCTGTTTTTT.

The chain combines TRBV28 with TRBJ2-4; no definite D call. Germline lookup yields CDR1 MDHEN and CDR2 SYDVKM. This CDR3 is built from 13 residues. V lost 9 bases and J 4 bases, leaving 13 bases between the germline ends. CDR3 sequence: CASTVGQKNIQYF. The CDR3 DNA reads TGTGCCAGTACAGTTGGGCAGAAAAACATTCAGTACTTC. The entire variable domain, with the rest obtained from reference TRBV28 and TRBJ2-4, is as follows: DVKVTQSSRYLVKRTGEKVFLECVQDMDHENMFWYRQDPGLGLRLIYFSYDVKMKEKGDIPEGYSVSREKKERFSLILESASTNQTSMYLCASTVGQKNIQYFGAGTRLSVL.

This chain connects TRBV12-5 to TRBJ1-2; 7 positions match TRBD1. CDR1 is LGHNT, CDR2 FRNRAP, per germline. This CDR3 has 13 residues. V trimming: 6 bases; J trimming: 7 bases; junction bases outside the gene matches: 8. The CDR3 is CASGIQGRGGYTF. As DNA, the CDR3 is TGTGCTAGTGGGATACAGGGGCGAGGTGGCTACACCTTC.

V and J are TRBV20-1 and TRBJ2-7; D gene unclear. Germline loops: CDR1 DFQATT, CDR2 SNEGSKA (reference sequence). The CDR3 spans 14 residues. V was cut by 2 bases and J by 2 bases, with 13 bases left in between. The CDR3 loop reads CSARRPGLPYEQYF. CDR3 nucleotides: TGCAGTGCTAGAAGACCGGGCCTACCCTACGAGCAGTACTTC.

The sample holds a few counts of this clonotype. The chain has TRBV14 and TRBJ1-6, with 11 bases that match TRBD1. The ends lost 2 bases at V and 2 bases at J; junction bases unmatched: 8. Germline V gives CDR1 SGHDN, CDR2 FVKESK. This CDR3 is 19 amino acids long. CDR3 protein: CASSQTKGTGGAYNSPLHF. The CDR3 nucleotides are TGTGCCAGCAGCCAAACGAAGGGGACAGGGGGGGCCTATAATTCACCCCTCCACTTT.

This clonotype has only a few counts. J is TRBJ2-5 and V is TRBV7-9; 8 positions agree with TRBD1. Germline trimming cut 3 bases from V and 0 bases from J; bases unmatched to any gene: 9. The V gene's germline CDR1 is SEHNR and CDR2 FQNEAQ (reference sequence). The CDR3 extends over 17 amino acids. CDR3 DNA: TGTGCCAGCAGCTTGGGACAGGTTGTTATGGACCAAGAGACCCAGTACTTC. Protein: CASSLGQVVMDQETQYF.

The chain has TRBV6-5 and TRBJ1-5, with 8 bases identical to TRBD1. J lost 0 bases, V lost 4 bases, and 8 bases had no gene match. Germline CDR1 reads MNHEY; CDR2 reads SVGAGI. CDR3 length equals 17 residues. CDR3 residues: CASSSGQGFYSNQPQHF. CDR3 coding DNA: TGTGCCAGCAGTTCAGGACAGGGCTTCTATAGCAATCAGCCCCAGCATTTT.

The chain uses TRBV5-5 and TRBJ2-7; no clear D. Trimming pared 6 bases from V and 0 bases from J, leaving 10 bases between. This CDR3 spans 13 amino acids. Germline V CDR1 and CDR2: SGHKS, YYEKEE (reference sequence). The CDR3 sequence is CASMGGSSYEQYF. CDR3 DNA: TGTGCCAGCATGGGCGGAAGCTCCTACGAGCAGTACTTC.

This clonotype has ten or more counts. The rearrangement links TRBV27 to TRBJ2-7; D possibly corresponds to TRBD1 (6 bases). From germline, CDR1 is MNHEY and CDR2 SMNVEV (reference sequence). This CDR3 has 14 residues. V lost 4 bases to trimming and J lost 0 bases, with 10 bases between them. The CDR3 spells CASSWGQNSYEQYF. The CDR3 DNA reads TGTGCCAGCAGTTGGGGACAAAACTCCTACGAGCAGTACTTC.

There are a few counts of this clonotype. The CDR3 here is CASSLDLVGTDTQYF. In DNA form, the CDR3 reads TGCGCCAGCAGCTTAGATCTCGTCGGCACAGATACGCAGTATTTT. The chain carries TRBV5-1 and TRBJ2-3; D is uncertain. CDR1 is SGHRS, CDR2 YFSETQ, per germline. This CDR3 has 15 residues. Trimming cost V 2 bases and J 1 base, with 11 bases left between them.

The table lists this clonotype with many counts. V is TRBV7-2 and J is TRBJ2-3; D may be TRBD2 (6 bases). This CDR3 is built from 15 residues. Trimming took 2 bases from V and 4 from J, leaving 13 bases between them. The germline CDR1 and CDR2 sequences are SGHTA and FQGNSA. The CDR3 here is CASSLSFGGADTQYF. The CDR3 DNA reads TGTGCCAGCAGCTTATCGTTCGGAGGGGCAGATACGCAGTATTTT.

This clonotype was counted between two and nine times. V gene TRBV20-1 combines with J gene TRBJ1-1; TRBD1 might be the D (5 bases). V lost 5 bases, J lost 2 bases, and 12 bases lay in between. This CDR3 region has 13 residues. Germline lookup yields CDR1 DFQATT and CDR2 SNEGSKA (reference sequence). This CDR3 reads CSAGGGFNTEAFF. As DNA, the CDR3 is TGCAGTGCTGGGGGAGGGTTCAACACTGAAGCTTTCTTT.

The chain has TRBV7-9 and TRBJ1-1; no reliable D call. The length of the CDR3 is 13 residues. Germline lookup yields CDR1 SEHNR and CDR2 FQNEAQ (reference sequence). The germline V and J ends were trimmed by 2 bases and 7 bases, with 11 bases remaining between them. DNA of the CDR3: TGTGCCAGCAGCTTACTTATCTGGGGTGAAGCTTTCTTT. This gives the protein CASSLLIWGEAFF.

The chain joins TRBV29-1 to TRBJ2-5, with D possibly being TRBD1 or TRBD2 (7 bases each). Germline lookup yields CDR1 SQVTM and CDR2 ANQGSEA. The CDR3 contains 13 residues. The V and J ends lost 3 bases and 11 bases respectively, with 19 bases between them. In DNA, the CDR3 is TGCAGCGTTGAGGGGGGGGGACAGAGAGAGCAGTACTTC. Protein product: CSVEGGGQREQYF.

The chain has TRBV9 and TRBJ2-5; D is ambiguous. Germline CDR1 is SGDLS and CDR2 is YYNGEE. The V end lost 0 bases, the J end lost 1 base, and 10 bases lay between the germline ends. The CDR3 runs to 15 residues. CDR3 protein: CASSVVPSAQETQYF. The CDR3 nucleotides read TGTGCCAGCAGCGTAGTTCCCAGCGCCCAAGAGACCCAGTACTTC. Filled out from reference TRBV9 and TRBJ2-5, the complete variable domain reads DSGVTQTPKHLITATGQRVTLRCSPRSGDLSVYWYQQSLDQGLQFLIQYYNGEERAKGNILERFSAQQFPDLHSELNLSSLELGDSALYFCASSVVPSAQETQYFGPGTRLLVL.

The rearrangement joins TRBV18 to TRBJ2-7; perhaps TRBD2 as D (6 bases). Trimming pared 2 bases from V and 1 base from J, leaving 12 bases between. The CDR3 totals 15 residues. CDR1 and CDR2 from the germline V gene are KGHSH and LQKENI. CDR3 sequence reads: CASSPDGGVSYEQYF. For the CDR3, the DNA is TGTGCCAGCTCACCAGACGGGGGAGTGTCCTACGAGCAGTACTTC.

The rearrangement uses TRBV29-1 and TRBJ2-1; D possibly corresponds to TRBD2 (5 bases). The length of the CDR3 is 12 residues. Germline loops: CDR1 SQVTM, CDR2 ANQGSEA. Deletions cut 7 bases from V and 7 bases from J, with 14 bases between. The CDR3 nucleotides are TGCAGCGCGGACTTTTTTTGGAATGAGCAGTTCTTC. This codes for CSADFFWNEQFF.

This clonotype was recorded at least ten times. The chain uses TRBV29-1 and TRBJ2-5; D ambiguous. The DNA end favors TRBJ2-7, so the J call may be wrong. CDR1 SQVTM and CDR2 ANQGSEA come from the germline V gene. The CDR3 runs to 11 residues. In nucleotides, the CDR3 is TGCAGCGTTCAGAACCTGGACGAGCAGTACTTC. This sequence encodes CSVQNLDEQYF.

The J gene is TRBJ2-1, the V gene TRBV11-3; TRBD2 matches 7 bases. The CDR3 is 16 amino acids. Germline-derived CDR1 and CDR2 are SGHNT and YENEEA. Trimming at V came to 0 bases and at J to 4 bases, leaving 6 bases not matched to a gene. The CDR3 DNA is TGTGCCAGCAGCTTAGATCTCGGGGGGATTTACAATGAGCAGTTCTTC. This codes for CASSLDLGGIYNEQFF.

This chain links TRBV10-3 with TRBJ1-3; TRBD1 is a possible D gene (6 bases). This CDR3 spans 15 amino acids. Trimming took 3 bases from V and 0 from J, leaving 9 bases between them. Germline CDR1 is ENHRY and CDR2 is SYGVKD. The CDR3 DNA follows: TGTGCCATCAGTGAAGACAGGACCTCTGGAAACACCATATATTTT. Its protein is CAISEDRTSGNTIYF.

With respect to this clonotype: This is likely an artifact of a read error, given a far larger clone one base away. The chain couples TRBV5-1 to TRBJ2-7; tentatively, D is TRBD1 (5 bases). This CDR3 is built from 13 residues. Germline V lookup: CDR1 SGHRS, CDR2 YFSETQ. The CDR3 sequence is CAGSLGQSYEQYF. In DNA form, the CDR3 reads TGCGCCGGCAGCTTGGGGCAGTCCTACGAGCAGTACTTC.

CDR3 protein: CAIGTSEPYNEQFF. The CDR3 coding sequence is TGTGCCATTGGGACTAGCGAACCGTACAATGAGCAGTTCTTC. V and J are TRBV6-2 or TRBV6-3 and TRBJ2-1, with 10 bases matching TRBD2. The CDR3 consists of 14 residues. J gave up 4 bases and V 10 bases, and 7 bases lay outside the gene matches. CDR1 MNHEY and CDR2 SVGEGT come from the germline V gene.

The chain employs TRBV29-1 and TRBJ1-1; perhaps TRBD1 as D (5 bases). Trimming stripped 7 bases from V and 1 base from J, with 10 bases between. This CDR3 contains 12 residues. The germline V gene has CDR1 SQVTM and CDR2 ANQGSEA. The CDR3 is CSGGDGNTEAFF. CDR3 in DNA: TGCAGCGGGGGGGACGGGAACACTGAAGCTTTCTTT.